Following are 27 T cell receptor beta chains from one sample sequenced in a study of CD8 T cells in ankylosing spondylitis. MiXCR, run by TCRdb on the 5' RACE reads, gives a single entry per CDR3 protein. The repertoire holds hundreds of thousands of distinct CDR3 sequences, with over 15% as singletons. Material: blood, either unsorted or a sorted T cell fraction (not recorded which). These TCRs come from a male donor with ankylosing spondylitis or in good health (not recorded which).

Concerning this clonotype itself: Since a much larger clone is just one base distant, this may be a read error. The chain has TRBV12-3 or TRBV12-4 and TRBJ2-2, with 8 positions matching TRBD2. The length of the CDR3 is 13 residues. This chain's CDR3 is CASSPGLAGALFF. CDR3 DNA: TGTGCCAGCAGTCCCGGACTAGCCGGGGCGCTGTTTTTT.

The sample holds many counts of this clonotype. V gene TRBV10-1 combines with J gene TRBJ2-7, with D uncertain. Germline V gives CDR1 WNHNN, CDR2 SYGVQD (reference sequence). The CDR3 spans 12 residues. The V end was cut by 2 bases, the J end by 4 bases, with 6 bases between. The CDR3 coding sequence is TGCGCCAGCAGTGAGGGAGTTTACGAGCAGTACGTC. It encodes CASSEGVYEQYV.

CDR3 DNA sequence: TGTGCCAGCAGTTACCATACTATGAACACTGAAGCTTTCTTT. It specifies CASSYHTMNTEAFF. The genes are TRBV6-2 or TRBV6-3 and TRBJ1-1; no firm D call. This CDR3 spans 14 amino acids. Germline-derived CDR1 and CDR2 are MNHEY and SVGEGT. V was cut by 2 bases and J by 0 bases, with 7 bases left in between.

This clonotype has a handful of counts. This chain uses TRBV5-1 with TRBJ2-2; no reliable D call. The V gene's germline CDR1 is SGHRS and CDR2 YFSETQ. V lost 0 bases and J 2 bases, leaving 11 bases between the germline ends. The CDR3 runs to 16 residues. The CDR3 bases are TGCGCCAGCAGCTTGGAACTGCAGAGCAACACCGGGGAGCTGTTTTTT. Translated: CASSLELQSNTGELFF.

This clonotype was seen a handful of times. The chain couples TRBV10-3 to TRBJ2-3, with TRBD1 as a possible D gene (5 bases). Trimming removed 7 bases from V and 1 base from J, with 9 bases in between. Germline CDR1 reads ENHRY; CDR2 reads SYGVKD. CDR3 length equals 13 residues. CDR3 amino acids: CAITTAGTDTQYF. In DNA form, the CDR3 reads TGTGCCATCACGACAGCCGGCACAGATACGCAGTATTTT.

The J gene is TRBJ2-1, the V gene TRBV7-3; tentatively, D is TRBD2 (7 bases). This CDR3 has 15 residues. V lost 3 bases to trimming and J lost 5 bases, with 14 bases between them. Looked up from germline, CDR1 is SGHTA and CDR2 is FQGTGA. The CDR3 protein is CASSLGRGRDNEQFF. CDR3 DNA: TGTGCCAGCAGCTTGGGGCGGGGGCGGGACAATGAGCAGTTCTTC.

This clonotype was counted a few times. J is TRBJ2-5 and V is TRBV3-1; D possibly corresponds to TRBD1 (6 bases). CDR3 length: 15 residues. V lost 4 bases to trimming and J lost 5 bases, with 17 bases between them. The germline V gene encodes CDR1 LGHDT and CDR2 YNNKEL (reference sequence). CDR3 sequence reads: CASSPDSLRWETQYF. In DNA, the CDR3 is TGTGCCAGCAGCCCGGACAGCCTCCGATGGGAGACCCAGTACTTC.

The V gene is TRBV6-2 or TRBV6-3, the J gene TRBJ1-5, with D unresolved. The CDR3 length is 15 residues. Deletions cut 4 bases from V and 6 bases from J, with 16 bases between. Germline CDR1 MNHEY, CDR2 SVGEGT. In DNA, the CDR3 is TGTGCCAGCAGTTCCGACGACGGGAGATTTCAGCCCCAGCATTTT. Its translation: CASSSDDGRFQPQHF.

This clonotype was seen a few times. This chain uses TRBV6-5 with TRBJ1-1; TRBD1 is a possible D gene (6 bases). The CDR3 loop spans 15 amino acids. Per germline, CDR1 MNHEY and CDR2 SVGAGI. Trimming shortened V by 0 bases and J by 5 bases, and 13 bases separated the two germline ends. The CDR3 coding sequence is TGTGCCAGCAGTTACTCTCGGGGGGCGGGTACTGAAGCTTTCTTT. This encodes CASSYSRGAGTEAFF.

This clonotype was seen more than once but under ten times. This sequence joins TRBV4-2 and TRBJ2-1, with a weak D call TRBD2 (7 bases). The CDR3 totals 17 residues. Looked up from germline, CDR1 is LGHNA and CDR2 is YNFKEQ. Between the trimmed V and J ends, which lost 3 bases and 2 bases, there was a span of 17 bases. DNA of the CDR3: TGTGCCAGCAGCCAGGGGGGCGCGGGAGAGACCTACAATGAGCAGTTCTTC. Amino acid sequence: CASSQGGAGETYNEQFF.

V is TRBV28 and J is TRBJ2-5, with 7 bases that match TRBD1. The CDR3 length is 17 residues. From germline, CDR1 is MDHEN and CDR2 SYDVKM. V lost 1 base, J lost 0 bases, and 8 bases stayed unmatched. The CDR3 bases are TGTGCCAGCAGTTTATCAGAGGCGACAGGGTACCAAGAGACCCAGTACTTC. Translation: CASSLSEATGYQETQYF.

This rearrangement joins TRBV2 to TRBJ1-1, with D unresolved. Trimming removed 2 bases from V and 7 bases from J, with 14 bases in between. Germline V CDR1 and CDR2: SNHLY, FYNNEI. The CDR3 consists of 14 residues. The chain's CDR3 is CASSETPGFGEAFF. The CDR3 nucleotides read TGTGCCAGCAGTGAAACACCGGGGTTTGGTGAAGCTTTCTTT.

This clonotype came up many times. The chain has TRBV12-3 or TRBV12-4 and TRBJ1-1; TRBD1 aligns across 7 bases. The CDR3 is 14 amino acids. Unmatched junction bases numbered 4, after V lost 5 bases and J lost 1 base. The CDR3 protein is CASSLRTGNTEAFF. The DNA for the CDR3 is TGTGCCAGCAGTCTTCGGACAGGGAACACTGAAGCTTTCTTT.

This clonotype was detected ten times or more. The chain couples TRBV28 to TRBJ2-2; 12 nucleotides agree with TRBD2. Germline lookup yields CDR1 MDHEN and CDR2 SYDVKM. This CDR3 spans 17 amino acids. Germline trimming cut 4 bases from V and 5 bases from J; bases unmatched to any gene: 8. The CDR3 nucleotides are TGTGCCAGCAGTTCACCTAGCGGGAGGGCCTTTACCGGGGAGCTGTTTTTT. Amino acids: CASSSPSGRAFTGELFF. Based on the CDR3 plus reference TRBV28 and TRBJ2-2, the full variable domain is DVKVTQSSRYLVKRTGEKVFLECVQDMDHENMFWYRQDPGLGLRLIYFSYDVKMKEKGDIPEGYSVSREKKERFSLILESASTNQTSMYLCASSSPSGRAFTGELFFGEGSRLTVL.

V is TRBV7-9 and J is TRBJ2-5; D gene uncertain. Germline CDR1 is SEHNR and CDR2 is FQNEAQ (reference sequence). The V end lost 7 bases, the J end lost 7 bases, and 16 bases lay between the germline ends. The CDR3 length is 13 residues. The CDR3 loop reads CASTESYLGTQYF. The CDR3 region has the DNA TGTGCCAGCACGGAAAGTTATCTGGGGACCCAGTACTTC.

The chain has TRBV2 and TRBJ2-7; 9 nucleotides align to TRBD1. CDR3 length: 15 amino acids. V was pared by 1 base and J by 5 bases, with 6 bases of the junction left unmatched. Per the germline V gene, CDR1 is SNHLY and CDR2 is FYNNEI. DNA of the CDR3: TGTGCCAGCAGTGAAGGAGACAGGGGGACGAACGAGCAGTACGTC. This encodes CASSEGDRGTNEQYV.

The sample holds a few counts of this clonotype. The genes are TRBV13 and TRBJ2-1; 7 nucleotides match TRBD1. Germline CDR1 is PRHDT and CDR2 is FYEKMQ (reference sequence). CDR3 size: 13 residues. With V trimmed by 5 bases and J by 10 bases, 8 bases remained unmatched. The CDR3 DNA sequence: TGTGCCAGCAGCCTGAACAGGGGACCCGAGCAGTTCTTC. Translating gives CASSLNRGPEQFF. The complete variable domain, with remaining parts taken from reference TRBV13 and TRBJ2-1, reads AAGVIQSPRHLIKEKRETATLKCYPIPRHDTVYWYQQGPGQDPQFLISFYEKMQSDKGSIPDRFSAQQFSDYHSELNMSSLELGDSALYFCASSLNRGPEQFFGPGTRLTVL.

The V gene is TRBV4-2, the J gene TRBJ2-1; 7 bases agree with TRBD2. The CDR3 is 14 residues long. V gave up 4 bases and J gave up 5 bases; unmatched junction bases: 5. The germline V gene has CDR1 LGHNA and CDR2 YNFKEQ. The CDR3 reads CASSPYRGDNEQFF. In DNA form, the CDR3 reads TGTGCCAGCAGCCCTTACCGGGGGGACAATGAGCAGTTCTTC.

The table lists this clonotype with a few counts. The chain carries TRBV20-1 and TRBJ2-1; D call uncertain. The ends were cut back, 6 bases at V and 0 bases at J, with 12 bases in the middle. The CDR3 sequence is 14 residues long. CDR1 DFQATT and CDR2 SNEGSKA come from the germline V gene (reference sequence). The CDR3 bases are TGCAGTGCCCCCGACCAGAGCTCCTACAATGAGCAGTTCTTC. Translating it yields CSAPDQSSYNEQFF.

The chain employs TRBV12-3 or TRBV12-4 and TRBJ2-1; 10 nucleotides align to TRBD2. With V trimmed by 2 bases and J by 8 bases, 9 bases remained unmatched. The CDR3 contains 16 residues. CDR3 protein: CASSLLGLAGDDEQFF. CDR3 nucleotide sequence: TGTGCCAGCAGTTTATTGGGTCTAGCGGGAGATGATGAGCAGTTCTTC.

The chain couples TRBV2 to TRBJ2-2; D may correspond to TRBD1 or TRBD2 (5 bases each). The CDR3 is 14 amino acids. Germline lookup yields CDR1 SNHLY and CDR2 FYNNEI. The germline V and J ends were trimmed by 7 bases and 0 bases, with 9 bases remaining between them. The CDR3 loop is CASMGVTNTGELFF. As DNA, the CDR3 is TGTGCCAGCATGGGGGTGACGAACACCGGGGAGCTGTTTTTT.

The chain joins TRBV28 to TRBJ1-4; D uncertain. The length of the CDR3 is 14 residues. The V gene's germline CDR1 is MDHEN and CDR2 SYDVKM. The V gene lost 6 bases and the J gene lost 0 bases, with 8 bases spanning the gap. DNA of the CDR3: TGTGCCAGCAGCCCACCCGCAACTAATGAAAAACTGTTTTTT. Its protein product is CASSPPATNEKLFF.

The V and J genes are TRBV12-3 or TRBV12-4 and TRBJ2-7; possibly TRBD1 for D (6 bases). This CDR3 comprises 13 residues. Trimming left V 8 bases short and J 2 bases short, with 13 bases between. CDR3 bases: TGTGCCAGCCAGACGACAGGTACCTACGAGCAGTACGTC. Protein sequence: CASQTTGTYEQYV.

This clonotype was observed a few times. The chain carries TRBV12-3 or TRBV12-4 and TRBJ1-6; 7 nucleotides match TRBD1. CDR3 length: 15 amino acids. The junction had 10 bases not matched to a gene; V was cut back by 5 bases and J by 9 bases. The CDR3 here is CASSPTGERTSPLHF. The CDR3 DNA sequence: TGTGCCAGCAGTCCAACAGGGGAAAGGACTTCACCCCTCCACTTT.

The V and J genes are TRBV20-1 and TRBJ1-5; D not resolved. The germline V gene encodes CDR1 DFQATT and CDR2 SNEGSKA (reference sequence). V was cut by 6 bases and J by 6 bases, with 12 bases left in between. The CDR3 loop spans 12 amino acids. The CDR3 sequence is CSAADLGQPQHF. The CDR3 DNA reads TGCAGTGCCGCAGACTTGGGTCAGCCCCAGCATTTT.

This clonotype appeared many times. The chain recombines TRBV9 with TRBJ2-1; 7 bases align to TRBD2. The CDR3 sequence is 13 residues long. The junction had 2 bases not matched to a gene; V was cut back by 4 bases and J by 4 bases. In germline, CDR1 is SGDLS, CDR2 YYNGEE. The DNA of the CDR3 is TGTGCCAGCAGCCCGCGGGAGTACAATGAGCAGTTCTTC. Translating gives CASSPREYNEQFF.

The chain combines TRBV28 with TRBJ2-2; TRBD2 is a possible D gene (6 bases). The germline V gene encodes CDR1 MDHEN and CDR2 SYDVKM. V was pared by 6 bases and J by 6 bases, with 17 bases between. The CDR3 length is 15 residues. The CDR3 DNA reads TGTGCCAGCAGGCGGGACCCTCGCCACCCCGGGGAGCTGTTTTTT. Translated, it gives CASRRDPRHPGELFF.